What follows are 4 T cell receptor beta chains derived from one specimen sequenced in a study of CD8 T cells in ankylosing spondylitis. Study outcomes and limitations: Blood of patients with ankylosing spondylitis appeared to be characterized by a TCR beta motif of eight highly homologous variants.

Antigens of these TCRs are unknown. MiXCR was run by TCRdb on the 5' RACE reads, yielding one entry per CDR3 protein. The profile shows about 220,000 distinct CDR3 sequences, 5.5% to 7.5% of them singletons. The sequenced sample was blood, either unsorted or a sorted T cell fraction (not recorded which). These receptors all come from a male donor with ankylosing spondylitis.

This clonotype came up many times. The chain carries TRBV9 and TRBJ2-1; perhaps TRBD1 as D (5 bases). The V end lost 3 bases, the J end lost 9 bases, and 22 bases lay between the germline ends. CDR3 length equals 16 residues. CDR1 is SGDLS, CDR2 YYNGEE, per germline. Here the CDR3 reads CASSDNRQGLKSEQFF. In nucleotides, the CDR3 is TGTGCCAGCAGCGACAACCGCCAGGGTCTGAAAAGTGAGCAGTTCTTC.

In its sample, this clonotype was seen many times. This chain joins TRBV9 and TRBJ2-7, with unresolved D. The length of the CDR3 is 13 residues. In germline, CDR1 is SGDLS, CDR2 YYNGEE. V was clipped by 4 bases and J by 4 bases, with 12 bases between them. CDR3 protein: CASSPGKSYEQYF. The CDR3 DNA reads TGTGCCAGCAGCCCAGGCAAGAGTTACGAGCAGTACTTC.

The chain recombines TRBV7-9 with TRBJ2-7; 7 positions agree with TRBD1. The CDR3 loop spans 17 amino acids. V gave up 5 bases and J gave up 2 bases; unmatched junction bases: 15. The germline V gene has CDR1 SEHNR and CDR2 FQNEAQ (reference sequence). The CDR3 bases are TGTGCCAGCAGCCCCTTAATGGCAACAGGGGAAACCTACGAGCAGTACTTC. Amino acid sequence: CASSPLMATGETYEQYF. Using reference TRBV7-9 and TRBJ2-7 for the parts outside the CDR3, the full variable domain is DTGVSQNPRHKITKRGQNVTFRCDPISEHNRLYWYRQTLGQGPEFLTYFQNEAQLEKSRLLSDRFSAERPKGSFSTLEIQRTEQGDSAMYLCASSPLMATGETYEQYFGPGTRLTVT.

The CDR3 DNA reads TGTGCCAGCAGTGGTTCAGGGGACCACTCCTACGAGCAGTACTTC. This codes for CASSGSGDHSYEQYF. The chain has TRBV6-1 and TRBJ2-7; tentatively, D is TRBD1 (6 bases). The V gene lost 4 bases and the J gene lost 0 bases, with 13 bases spanning the gap. Germline loops: CDR1 MNHNS, CDR2 SASEGT. This CDR3 contains 15 residues.